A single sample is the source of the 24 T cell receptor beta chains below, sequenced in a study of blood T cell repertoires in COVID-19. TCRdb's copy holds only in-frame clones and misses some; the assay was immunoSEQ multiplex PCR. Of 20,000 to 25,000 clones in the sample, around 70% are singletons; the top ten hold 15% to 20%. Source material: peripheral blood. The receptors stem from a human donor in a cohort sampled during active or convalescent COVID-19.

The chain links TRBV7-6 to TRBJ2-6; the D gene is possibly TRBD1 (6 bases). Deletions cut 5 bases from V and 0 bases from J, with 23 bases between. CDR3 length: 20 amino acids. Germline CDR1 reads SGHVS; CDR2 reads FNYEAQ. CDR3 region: CASSLWIPRDTLSGANVLTF. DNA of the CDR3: TGTGCCAGCAGCCTGTGGATCCCCCGGGACACCCTCTCTGGGGCCAACGTCCTGACTTTC.

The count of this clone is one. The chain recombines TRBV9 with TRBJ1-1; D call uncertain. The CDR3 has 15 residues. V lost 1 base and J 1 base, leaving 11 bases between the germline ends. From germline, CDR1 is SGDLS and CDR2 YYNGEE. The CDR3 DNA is TGTGCCAGCAGCGTATTAGCGGAACGGAACACTGAAGCTTTCTTT. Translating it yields CASSVLAERNTEAFF.

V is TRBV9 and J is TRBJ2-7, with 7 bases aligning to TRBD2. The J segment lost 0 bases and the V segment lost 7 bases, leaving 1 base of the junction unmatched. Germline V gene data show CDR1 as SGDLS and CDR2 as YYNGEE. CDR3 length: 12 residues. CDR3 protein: CASGEGSYEQYF. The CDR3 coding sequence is TGTGCCAGCGGGGAGGGCTCCTACGAGCAGTACTTC.

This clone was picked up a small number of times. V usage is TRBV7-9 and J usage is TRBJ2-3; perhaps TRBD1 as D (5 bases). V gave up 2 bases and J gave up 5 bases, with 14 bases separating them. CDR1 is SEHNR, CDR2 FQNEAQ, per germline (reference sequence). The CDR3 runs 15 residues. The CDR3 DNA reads TGTGCCAGCAGCTTATATCAGGGAAGGGGAGATACGCAGTATTTT. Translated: CASSLYQGRGDTQYF.

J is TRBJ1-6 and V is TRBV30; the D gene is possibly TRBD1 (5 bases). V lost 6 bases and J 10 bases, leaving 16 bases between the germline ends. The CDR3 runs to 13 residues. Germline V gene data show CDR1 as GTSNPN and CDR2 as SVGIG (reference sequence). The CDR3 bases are TGTGCCTGCAGATCAGGGTACGCATCACCCCTCCACTTT. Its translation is CACRSGYASPLHF.

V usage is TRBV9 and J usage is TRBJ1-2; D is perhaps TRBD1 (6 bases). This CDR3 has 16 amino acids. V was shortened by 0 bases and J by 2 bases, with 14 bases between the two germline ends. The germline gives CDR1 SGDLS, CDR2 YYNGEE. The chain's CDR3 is CASSVDPQGTNYGYTF. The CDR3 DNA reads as TGTGCCAGCAGCGTAGACCCGCAGGGGACGAACTATGGCTACACCTTC. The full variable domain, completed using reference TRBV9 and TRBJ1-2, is DSGVTQTPKHLITATGQRVTLRCSPRSGDLSVYWYQQSLDQGLQFLIQYYNGEERAKGNILERFSAQQFPDLHSELNLSSLELGDSALYFCASSVDPQGTNYGYTFGSGTRLTVV.

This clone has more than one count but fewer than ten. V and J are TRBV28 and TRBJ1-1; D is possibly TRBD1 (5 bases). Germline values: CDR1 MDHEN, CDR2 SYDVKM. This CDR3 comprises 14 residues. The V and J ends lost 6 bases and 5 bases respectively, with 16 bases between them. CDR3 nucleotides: TGTGCCAGCAGCCCCCGGGGGGGTTGGACTGAAGCTTTCTTT. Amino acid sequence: CASSPRGGWTEAFF.

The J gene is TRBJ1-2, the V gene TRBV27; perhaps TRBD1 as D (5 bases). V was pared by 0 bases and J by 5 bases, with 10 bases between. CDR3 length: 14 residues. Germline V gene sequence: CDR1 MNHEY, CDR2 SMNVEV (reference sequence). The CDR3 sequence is CASSLSGGEYGYTF. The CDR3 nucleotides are TGTGCCAGCAGTTTATCGGGGGGGGAGTATGGCTACACCTTC.

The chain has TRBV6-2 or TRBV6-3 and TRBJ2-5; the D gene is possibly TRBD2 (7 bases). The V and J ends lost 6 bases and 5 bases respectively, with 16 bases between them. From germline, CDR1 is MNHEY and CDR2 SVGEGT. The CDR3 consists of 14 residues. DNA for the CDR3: TGTGCCAGCAGCAAACCGGAGGGGGGGGAGACCCAGTACTTC. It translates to CASSKPEGGETQYF.

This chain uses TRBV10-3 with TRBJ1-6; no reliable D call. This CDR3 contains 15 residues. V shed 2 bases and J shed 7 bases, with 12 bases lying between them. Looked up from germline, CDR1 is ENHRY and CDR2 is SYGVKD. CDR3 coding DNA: TGTGCCATCAGTGAGAGCGAGGTTCTGAATTCACCCCTCCACTTT. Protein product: CAISESEVLNSPLHF.

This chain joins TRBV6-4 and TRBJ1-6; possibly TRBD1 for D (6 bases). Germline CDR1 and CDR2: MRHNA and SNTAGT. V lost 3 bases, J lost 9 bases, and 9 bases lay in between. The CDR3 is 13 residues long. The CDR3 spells CASSDQQGSPLHF. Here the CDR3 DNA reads TGTGCCAGCAGTGATCAACAGGGTTCACCCCTCCACTTT.

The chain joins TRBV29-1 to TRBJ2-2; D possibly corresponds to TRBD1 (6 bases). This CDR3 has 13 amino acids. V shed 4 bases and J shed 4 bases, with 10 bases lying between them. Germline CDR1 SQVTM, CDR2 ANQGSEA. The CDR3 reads CSVGRGSTGELFF. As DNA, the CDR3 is TGCAGCGTTGGCAGGGGTTCCACCGGGGAGCTGTTTTTT.

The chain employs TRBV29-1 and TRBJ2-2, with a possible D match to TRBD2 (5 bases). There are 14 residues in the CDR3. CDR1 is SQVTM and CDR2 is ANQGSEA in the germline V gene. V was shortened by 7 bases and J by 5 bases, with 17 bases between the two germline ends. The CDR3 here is CSAQISAGTGELFF. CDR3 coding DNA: TGCAGCGCTCAAATTAGCGCGGGTACCGGGGAGCTGTTTTTT.

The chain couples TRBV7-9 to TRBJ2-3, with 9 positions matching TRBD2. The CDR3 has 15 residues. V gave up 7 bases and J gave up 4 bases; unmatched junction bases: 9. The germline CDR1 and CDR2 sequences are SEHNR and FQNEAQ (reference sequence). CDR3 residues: CASNPSGGTPDTQYF. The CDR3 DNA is TGTGCCAGCAACCCGAGCGGGGGGACGCCAGATACGCAGTATTTT.

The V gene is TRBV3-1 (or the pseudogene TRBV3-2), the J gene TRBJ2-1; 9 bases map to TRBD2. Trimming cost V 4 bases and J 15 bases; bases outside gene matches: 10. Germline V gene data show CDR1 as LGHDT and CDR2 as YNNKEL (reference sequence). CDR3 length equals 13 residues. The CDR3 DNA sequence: TGTGCCAGCAGCCTATCCGCAGGACTAGCGCTGTTCTTC. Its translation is CASSLSAGLALFF.

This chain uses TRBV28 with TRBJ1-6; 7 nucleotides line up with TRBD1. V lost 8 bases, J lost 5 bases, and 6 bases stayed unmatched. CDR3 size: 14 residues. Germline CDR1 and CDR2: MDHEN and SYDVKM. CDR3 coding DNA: TGTGCCAGCCGCTCACAGGGGAATAATTCACCCCTCCACTTT. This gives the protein CASRSQGNNSPLHF.

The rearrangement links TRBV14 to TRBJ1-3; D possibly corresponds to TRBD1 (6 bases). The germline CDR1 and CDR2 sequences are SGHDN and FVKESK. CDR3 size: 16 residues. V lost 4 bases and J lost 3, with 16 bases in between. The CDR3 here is CASSLVYSTGGNTIYF. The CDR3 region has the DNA TGTGCCAGCAGCCTGGTATATTCGACAGGTGGAAACACCATATATTTT. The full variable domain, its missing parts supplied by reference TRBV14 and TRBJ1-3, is EAGVTQFPSHSVIEKGQTVTLRCDPISGHDNLYWYRRVMGKEIKFLLHFVKESKQDESGMPNNRFLAERTGGTYSTLKVQPAELEDSGVYFCASSLVYSTGGNTIYFGEGSWLTVV.

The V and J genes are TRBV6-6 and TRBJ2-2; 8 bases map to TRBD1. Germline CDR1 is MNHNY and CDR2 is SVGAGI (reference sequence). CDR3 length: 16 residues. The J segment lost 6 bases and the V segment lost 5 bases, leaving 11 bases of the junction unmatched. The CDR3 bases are TGTGCCAGCAGTAATCCCGGGACAGGTTTGGCCGGGGAGCTGTTTTTT. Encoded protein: CASSNPGTGLAGELFF.

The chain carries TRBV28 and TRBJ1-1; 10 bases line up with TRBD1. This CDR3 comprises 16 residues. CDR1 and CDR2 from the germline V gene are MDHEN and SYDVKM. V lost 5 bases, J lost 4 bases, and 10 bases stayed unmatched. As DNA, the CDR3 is TGTGCCAGCAGTCGACAGGGGGCCGTAATAGGCACTGAAGCTTTCTTT. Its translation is CASSRQGAVIGTEAFF.

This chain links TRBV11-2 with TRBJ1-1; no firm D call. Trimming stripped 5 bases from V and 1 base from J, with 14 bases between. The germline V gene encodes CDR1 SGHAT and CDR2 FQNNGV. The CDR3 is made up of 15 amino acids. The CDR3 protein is CASSLREARNTEAFF. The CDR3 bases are TGTGCCAGCAGCCTTCGGGAGGCTAGGAACACTGAAGCTTTCTTT.

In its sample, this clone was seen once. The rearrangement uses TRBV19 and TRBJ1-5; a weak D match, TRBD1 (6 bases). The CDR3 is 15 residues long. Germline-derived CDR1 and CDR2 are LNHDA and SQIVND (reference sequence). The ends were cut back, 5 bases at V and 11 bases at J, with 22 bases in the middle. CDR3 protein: CASSYVTGPAMTQHF. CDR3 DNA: TGTGCCAGTAGTTATGTGACAGGACCAGCAATGACCCAGCATTTT.

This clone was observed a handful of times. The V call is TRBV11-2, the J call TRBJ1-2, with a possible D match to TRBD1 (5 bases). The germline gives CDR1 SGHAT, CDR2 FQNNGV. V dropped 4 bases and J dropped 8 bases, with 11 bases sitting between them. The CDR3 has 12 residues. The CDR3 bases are TGTGCCAGCAGCTCGGTTCGGGGGGGCTACACCTTC. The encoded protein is CASSSVRGGYTF.

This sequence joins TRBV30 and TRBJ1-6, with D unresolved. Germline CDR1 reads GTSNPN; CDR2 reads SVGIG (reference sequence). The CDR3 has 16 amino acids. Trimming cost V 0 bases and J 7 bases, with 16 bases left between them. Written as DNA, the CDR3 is TGTGCCTGGAGTGTACCTTGGCGGAATATGAATTCACCCCTCCACTTT. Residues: CAWSVPWRNMNSPLHF.

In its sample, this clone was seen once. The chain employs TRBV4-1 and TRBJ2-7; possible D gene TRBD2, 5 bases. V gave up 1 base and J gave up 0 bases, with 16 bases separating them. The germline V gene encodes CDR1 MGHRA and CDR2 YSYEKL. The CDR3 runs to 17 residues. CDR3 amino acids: CASSQVFTKRTSYEQYF. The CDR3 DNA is TGCGCCAGCAGCCAAGTGTTCACGAAGCGGACCTCCTACGAGCAGTACTTC.